Described below is a single T cell receptor (beta chain) sequence and its context. Its specificity is not known. This record belongs to a study of OX40 agonist ivuxolimab in advanced cancers. General study results and limits: CD4+ and CD8+ blood T cells expanded clonally by week 6 at 0.1 to 3.0 mg/kg.

Sequenced by immunoSEQ multiplex PCR; TCRdb stores in-frame clones only, minus some. The data contain roughly 70,000 clones, roughly 84% of them singletons. This specimen was CD4+ or CD8+ T cells sorted from blood, taken in a trial of the OX40 agonist ivuxolimab. This receptor was identified in an adult with an advanced solid tumor such as melanoma, head and neck, liver or kidney cancer.

CDR3 sequence: CASSFNTGGLTDTQYF. The CDR3 region has the DNA TGTGCCAGCAGCTTTAATACGGGAGGCCTCACAGATACGCAGTATTTT. The chain combines TRBV5-4 with TRBJ2-3; 7 bases agree with TRBD2. The CDR3 extends over 16 amino acids. V lost 2 bases and J lost 2; bases outside the gene matches: 8. Germline assignment: CDR1 SGHNT and CDR2 YYREEE (reference sequence).